The present T cell receptor beta chain was sequenced within a study of OX40 agonist ivuxolimab in advanced cancers. Study observations and caveats: In general, CD8+ T cells held more expanded clones than CD4+ did, on average.

Repertoires were generated with immunoSEQ multiplex PCR, while TCRdb's copy carries only in-frame clones and drops some. The sample has 25,000 or so clones, around four fifths seen once. Concerning this clone itself: The antigen is not known.

The sample was CD4+ or CD8+ T cells sorted from blood, taken in a trial of the OX40 agonist ivuxolimab. This clonotype was sampled from an adult with an advanced solid tumor such as melanoma, head and neck, liver or kidney cancer.

CDR3: CASSVGGRTQETQYF. The CDR3 DNA sequence: TGTGCCAGCAGCGTGGGGGGTAGGACCCAAGAGACCCAGTACTTC. V and J are TRBV9 and TRBJ2-5, with D perhaps matching TRBD2 (6 bases). CDR1 and CDR2 from the germline V gene are SGDLS and YYNGEE. V was trimmed by 2 bases and J by 1 base, leaving 12 bases between them. The CDR3 contains 15 residues.